The entry that follows covers one T cell receptor (beta chain) sequence. The same CDR3 can be traced to other DNA sequences in this sample. The data derive from a study of blood T cell repertoires in COVID-19. On the study more broadly: The samples span acute and convalescent COVID-19 from the United States, Italy and Spain. T cells, B-cell-depleted T cells, or PBMCs provided the cDNA or gDNA that served as material.

The CDR3 sequence is 15 residues long. The junction had 4 bases not matched to a gene; V was cut back by 5 bases and J by 1 base. Germline CDR1 is SGHDT and CDR2 is YYEEEE. Method: immunoSEQ multiplex PCR; TCRdb's copy keeps in-frame clones and lacks some. Counted here are around 170,000 clones, roughly nine tenths occurring once; the ten biggest clones make up about 2.6%. The clonotype was recovered from a man in his 60s with acute or convalescent COVID-19. Sequencing input: peripheral blood. The chain uses TRBV5-6 and TRBJ1-4, with 8 nucleotides matching TRBD1. The CDR3 coding sequence is TGTGCCAGCAGGAACAGGGGGGGAACTAATGAAAAACTGTTTTTT. The encoded protein is CASRNRGGTNEKLFF.